Listed below are T cell receptor beta chains from one sample, sequenced in a study of T cell responses to AZD1222 COVID-19 vaccine. Method: immunoSEQ multiplex PCR; TCRdb's copy keeps in-frame clones and lacks some. The sample contains about 100,000 clones, over 75% of which appear only once. Sequencing used peripheral blood, obtained on day 0 of MenACWY control vaccination. All receptors come from an adult in good health. CDR3s include the opening cysteine and the closing phenylalanine or tryptophan. The D gene is left open where the match is weak. Some rows have no size entry. The others give once, few or many, or a class for an expanded clone.

once,TRBJ2-5,TRBV5-8,.,TGTGCCAGCAGCCTCACGACAAGTCAGGCCCAGTACTTC,CASSLTTSQAQYF
.,TRBJ1-5,TRBV7-8,.,TGTGCCAGCAGCTTAAACAACCAGCCCCAGCATTTT,CASSLNNQPQHF
.,TRBJ2-2,TRBV24-1,.,TGTGCCACCAGTGATGCCCCACTTGCCGGGGAGCTGTTTTTT,CATSDAPLAGELFF
.,TRBJ1-2,TRBV27,TRBD1,TGTGCCAGCAGTCCAGGACAGGGGGCTGGCTACACCTTC,CASSPGQGAGYTF
.,TRBJ2-1,TRBV6-4,TRBD2,TGTGCCAGCAGTGAAGGCGGGGGCTCCTACAATGAGCAGTTCTTC,CASSEGGGSYNEQFF
.,TRBJ2-1,TRBV6-2/TRBV6-3,.,TGTGCCAGCAGTGAGGGGTACAATGAGCAGTTCTTC,CASSEGYNEQFF
.,TRBJ2-5,TRBV7-2,.,TGTGCCAGCAGCTTGTCCAGACAGGTGAACCAAGAGACCCAGTACTTC,CASSLSRQVNQETQYF
once,TRBJ1-5,TRBV9,TRBD1,TGTGCCAGCAGCCCCGACAGGGGTAGCAATCAGCCCCAGCATTTT,CASSPDRGSNQPQHF
.,TRBJ2-1,TRBV15,.,TGTGCCACCAGCAGAGATCCGTGGAGGGAGGTCTACAATGAGCAGTTCTTC,CATSRDPWREVYNEQFF
.,TRBJ1-5,TRBV6-5,.,TGTGCCAGCAGCCGACAGGTCGGGACTCAGCCCCAGCATTTT,CASSRQVGTQPQHF
once,TRBJ2-7,TRBV28,.,TGTGCCAGCAGCCCCCCCGGGGGCTCCTACGAGCAGTACTTC,CASSPPGGSYEQYF
.,TRBJ2-3,TRBV4-1,.,TGCGCCAGCAGCCAAGGGTGGGGGGGCACAGATACGCAGTATTTT,CASSQGWGGTDTQYF
.,TRBJ1-6,TRBV11-1,.,TGTGCCAGCAGCCTAGGACGGGAAAATTCACCCCTCCACTTT,CASSLGRENSPLHF
.,TRBJ2-3,TRBV19,.,TGTGCCAGCAACTCCCCTAGCACAGATACGCAGTATTTT,CASNSPSTDTQYF
.,TRBJ1-5,TRBV6-2/TRBV6-3,TRBD1,TGTGCCAGCAGCCCCTTTGGGGCAGGGGGTGGCAATCAGCCCCAGCATTTT,CASSPFGAGGGNQPQHF
.,TRBJ1-6,TRBV9,.,TGTGCCAGCAGCGCTTGGCCCATATTAGGTTTGCGCCTCCACTTT,CASSAWPILGLRLHF
.,TRBJ2-1,TRBV4-1,.,TGCGCCAGCAGCCAAGACACGAGCTCCTACAATGAGCAGTTCTTC,CASSQDTSSYNEQFF
.,TRBJ2-3,TRBV6-5,TRBD2,TGTGCCAGCAGTTACGGGCGGGAGCCCCCAGATACGCAGTATTTT,CASSYGREPPDTQYF
.,TRBJ2-7,TRBV12-3/TRBV12-4,TRBD2,TGTGCCAGCAGTCTCGGGACTACCTACGAGCAGTACTTC,CASSLGTTYEQYF
.,TRBJ1-5,TRBV6-6,.,TGTGCCAGCAGTTACGGGCGCGGGGTCCCTAATCAGCCCCAGCATTTT,CASSYGRGVPNQPQHF
.,TRBJ1-6,TRBV5-1,TRBD1,TGCGCCAGCAGCTTGTCTTCGGGACAGCTCTTTAATTCACCCCTCCACTTT,CASSLSSGQLFNSPLHF
.,TRBJ2-1,TRBV4-3,.,TGCGCCAGCAGCAGGGTGGACCCTAGTGTGTTTGGTTACAATGAGCAGTTCTTC,CASSRVDPSVFGYNEQFF
.,TRBJ2-7,TRBV6-2/TRBV6-3,.,TGTGCCAGCAGCCGTTCCAGGGGCCAGGACTCCTACGAGCAGTACTTC,CASSRSRGQDSYEQYF
once,TRBJ2-5,TRBV27,TRBD1,TGTGCCAGCAGTTCAGCACAGGGGGCGCGAGGAGAGACCCAGTACTTC,CASSSAQGARGETQYF
.,TRBJ1-6,TRBV3-1/TRBV3-2,.,TGTGCCAGCAGTACTGGGGGAAGGAGTTCACCCCTCCACTTT,CASSTGGRSSPLHF
.,TRBJ2-1,TRBV5-8,.,TGTGCCAGCAGCTTGGCCGCAGCATCCTACAATGAGCAGTTCTTC,CASSLAAASYNEQFF
once,TRBJ1-1,TRBV5-1,.,TGCGCCAGCAGCCCGGAGGTGGGGAACACTGAAGCTTTCTTT,CASSPEVGNTEAFF
.,TRBJ1-1,TRBV30,.,TGTGCCTGGAGGGGGCTCTCGAGGACTGAAGCTTTCTTT,CAWRGLSRTEAFF
once,TRBJ2-7,TRBV5-1,.,TGCGCCAGCAGCCAAACAGTCCCCTACGAGCAGTACTTC,CASSQTVPYEQYF
.,TRBJ2-7,TRBV29-1,.,TGCAGCGCCTCTACTAGAAGCGAGCAGTACTTC,CSASTRSEQYF
.,TRBJ1-2,TRBV27,.,TGTGCCAGCAGTTTAAGGGAAAACTATGGCTACACCTTC,CASSLRENYGYTF
.,TRBJ2-7,TRBV5-4,.,TGTGCTTCCTCAAAGGGAGAGGGCGAGCAGTACTTC,CASSKGEGEQYF
once,TRBJ1-2,TRBV6-5,.,TGTGCCAGCAGTTACTTGTTCTTGTGGGGCTACACCTTC,CASSYLFLWGYTF
few,TRBJ2-7,TRBV2,.,TGTGCCAGCAGTGAGCCATTCGACTACGAGCAGTACTTC,CASSEPFDYEQYF
.,TRBJ1-5,TRBV28,TRBD1,TGTGCCAGCACCCCCGGGACAGGGGGCAGGCCCCAGCATTTT,CASTPGTGGRPQHF
.,TRBJ2-2,TRBV4-1,TRBD2,TGCGCCAGCAGCTCCAAGTCCATTCCTGCGGGGGGCATGAACACCGGGGAGCTGTTTTTT,CASSSKSIPAGGMNTGELFF
.,TRBJ1-3,TRBV18,.,TGTGCCAGCTCACCACCTGGCACGACCTCTGGAAACACCATATATTTT,CASSPPGTTSGNTIYF
.,TRBJ1-6,TRBV24-1,.,TGTGCCACCAGTGGTGGGAGGGATTCACCCCTCCACTTT,CATSGGRDSPLHF
.,TRBJ2-3,TRBV2,.,TGTGCCAGCGCAAAGGGACGGCTTAGCACAGATACGCAGTATTTT,CASAKGRLSTDTQYF
once,TRBJ1-5,TRBV9,.,TGTGCCAGCAGCGTAGTCTCGGAGAGAAATCAGCCCCAGCATTTT,CASSVVSERNQPQHF
few,TRBJ2-7,TRBV10-1,TRBD2,TGCGCCAGCAGTCCTAGCGGGAGCCCCCACGAGCAGTACTTC,CASSPSGSPHEQYF
once,TRBJ2-3,TRBV2,TRBD2,TGTGCCAGCAGTGAACAGTTCGGCGGGGGGAGCACAGATACGCAGTATTTT,CASSEQFGGGSTDTQYF
.,TRBJ1-2,TRBV10-2,TRBD1,TGCGCCAGCAGTGAGGCAGGGGGCTATGGCTACACCTTC,CASSEAGGYGYTF
.,TRBJ1-2,TRBV30,TRBD1,TGTGCCTGGACCTCGGACAGGCGCTATGGCTACACCTTC,CAWTSDRRYGYTF
once,TRBJ1-4,TRBV2,TRBD1,TGTGCCAGCAGCCGCGGGACAGGGGATGAAAAACTGTTTTTT,CASSRGTGDEKLFF
.,TRBJ2-1,TRBV10-3,.,TGTGCCATCAGTGAAGAGCTCCCCTCCTACAATGAGCAGTTCTTC,CAISEELPSYNEQFF
.,TRBJ1-6,TRBV3-1/TRBV3-2,TRBD1,TGTGCCAGCAACCCGGACAGGGCGATAATTTATTCACCCCTCCACTTT,CASNPDRAIIYSPLHF
.,TRBJ1-2,TRBV28,.,TGTGCCAGCAGTTTGATCTCACTCTATGGCTACACCTTC,CASSLISLYGYTF
once,TRBJ2-2,TRBV6-9,.,TGTGCCAGCAGCCACAATCCGTACAGCGGGGAGCTGTTTTTT,CASSHNPYSGELFF
.,TRBJ1-5,TRBV6-5,.,TGTGCCAGCAGTTACGGCAGCAATCAGCCCCAGCATTTT,CASSYGSNQPQHF
.,TRBJ2-3,TRBV2,TRBD2,TGTGCCAGCAGTCCGGGACTAGCGGCCCGCACAGATACGCAGTATTTT,CASSPGLAARTDTQYF
.,TRBJ2-1,TRBV9,.,TGTGCCAGCAGCGTAGGGTCACTGACTCGGAGTGAGCAGTTCTTC,CASSVGSLTRSEQFF
.,TRBJ1-5,TRBV5-8,.,TGTGCCAGCAGCTTAGATAGCAATCAGCCCCAGCATTTT,CASSLDSNQPQHF
.,TRBJ2-5,TRBV9,TRBD2,TGTGCCAGCAGTCCAACTAGCGGGAGGGCGGGGGAGACCCAGTACTTC,CASSPTSGRAGETQYF
few,TRBJ1-1,TRBV19,.,TGTGCCAGTAGCCCCTATCCCCGGACCGTTTCCACTGAAGCTTTCTTT,CASSPYPRTVSTEAFF
.,TRBJ2-3,TRBV11-2,TRBD2,TGTGCCAGCAGCGGGGGTAGCGGGCCTGCCACAGGCACGCAGTATTTT,CASSGGSGPATGTQYF
.,TRBJ2-2,TRBV7-9,.,TGTGCCAGCAGCTCACCGGGGCAGAACACCGGGGAGCTGTTTTTT,CASSSPGQNTGELFF